Below, 7 T cell receptor beta chains from the same sample are listed, as sequenced in a study of T cell responses to AZD1222 COVID-19 vaccine (dated by TCRdb to the early 2020s). Per the publication, the time point label means: baseline before first vaccination. Library preparation employed the immunoSEQ multiplex PCR assay. TCRdb re-hosts the immuneACCESS table, in-frame sequences only. Its copies lack some clones; in the studies checked, an unresolved V gene accounts for under half of them, and the cause for the rest is not known. This sample comprises tens of thousands of clones, around 89% of them detected only once. The ten largest clones capture 5.7% of the sample. The sample in question was peripheral blood, obtained on day 0 of AZD1222 vaccination. The receptors here all came from an adult in good health.

The genes are TRBV5-6 and TRBJ1-3; TRBD1 matches at 7 bases. The CDR3 consists of 15 residues. The germline gives CDR1 SGHDT, CDR2 YYEEEE. V trimming: 4 bases; J trimming: 1 base; junction bases outside the gene matches: 5. The CDR3: CASSVRGRSGNTIYF. In nucleotides, the CDR3 is TGTGCCAGCAGCGTAAGGGGGCGGTCTGGAAACACCATATATTTT.

The rearrangement joins TRBV5-5 to TRBJ1-1; D call uncertain. The CDR3 totals 18 residues. V gave up 4 bases and J gave up 5 bases, with 27 bases separating them. Germline V gene sequence: CDR1 SGHKS, CDR2 YYEKEE (reference sequence). The CDR3: CASSLSGPDVNIETEAFF. The CDR3 bases are TGTGCCAGCAGCCTAAGCGGGCCCGACGTCAATATAGAGACTGAAGCTTTCTTT. The full variable domain, its missing parts supplied by reference TRBV5-5 and TRBJ1-1, is DAGVTQSPTHLIKTRGQQVTLRCSPISGHKSVSWYQQVLGQGPQFIFQYYEKEERGRGNFPDRFSARQFPNYSSELNVNALLLGDSALYLCASSLSGPDVNIETEAFFGQGTRLTVV.

The V call is TRBV2, the J call TRBJ1-3; a weak D match, TRBD1 (6 bases). The V and J ends lost 5 bases and 0 bases respectively, with 17 bases between them. This CDR3 spans 17 amino acids. From germline, CDR1 is SNHLY and CDR2 FYNNEI. The CDR3 DNA reads as TGTGCCAGCAGTTCTGGGGTGACAGGAGTCTCTGGAAACACCATATATTTT. It encodes CASSSGVTGVSGNTIYF.

The V gene is TRBV28, the J gene TRBJ1-1; D not resolved. The CDR3 spans 14 residues. From germline, CDR1 is MDHEN and CDR2 SYDVKM. Trimming pared 2 bases from V and 0 bases from J, leaving 7 bases between. The CDR3 loop reads CASSLRGMNTEAFF. CDR3 nucleotide sequence: TGTGCCAGCAGTTTACGCGGAATGAACACTGAAGCTTTCTTT.

The chain employs TRBV28 and TRBJ1-5, with D tentatively TRBD1 (6 bases). V shed 0 bases and J shed 4 bases, with 16 bases lying between them. CDR3 size: 17 residues. Germline V gives CDR1 MDHEN, CDR2 SYDVKM. The CDR3 loop is CASSLWFRTEFNQPQHF. The CDR3 DNA sequence: TGTGCCAGCAGTTTATGGTTTAGGACAGAGTTTAATCAGCCCCAGCATTTT. Supplemented by reference TRBV28 and TRBJ1-5, the full variable domain reads DVKVTQSSRYLVKRTGEKVFLECVQDMDHENMFWYRQDPGLGLRLIYFSYDVKMKEKGDIPEGYSVSREKKERFSLILESASTNQTSMYLCASSLWFRTEFNQPQHFGDGTRLSIL.

The gene calls are TRBV7-8 and TRBJ1-2; D gene ambiguous. Trimming shortened V by 4 bases and J by 4 bases, and 7 bases separated the two germline ends. This CDR3 comprises 12 residues. CDR1 and CDR2 from the germline V gene are SGHVS and FQNEAQ. CDR3 amino acids: CASSSTGYGYTF. The DNA of the CDR3 is TGTGCCAGCAGCTCTACGGGCTATGGCTACACCTTC.

J is TRBJ1-1 and V is TRBV4-1, with TRBD1 as a possible D gene (6 bases). V was pared by 1 base and J by 11 bases, with 20 bases between. The germline CDR1 and CDR2 sequences are MGHRA and YSYEKL. This CDR3 has 15 amino acids. As DNA, the CDR3 is TGCGCCAGCAGCCAAGGCGTTACAGGGCGGGGGGTGGCTTTCTTT. Translation: CASSQGVTGRGVAFF.